The 26 T cell receptor beta chains reported below all come from one sample, sequenced in a study of T cells after yellow fever vaccination. In TCRdb, the 5' RACE reads were re-called with MiXCR into one record per CDR3 protein. The sample gives roughly 240,000 distinct CDR3 sequences, more than 6.5% of which show up once; 0.8% to 1.2% is in the top ten. The sequencing used CD4+ T cells sorted from PBMCs, collected on the day of the yellow fever booster vaccination. These receptors were taken from a young man who received the YFV17D yellow fever vaccine.

This clonotype has only a few counts. The chain employs TRBV20-1 and TRBJ2-5; 12 nucleotides line up with TRBD1. This CDR3 has 15 amino acids. The V and J ends lost 5 bases and 4 bases, in that order; junction bases with no gene match: 8. The germline gives CDR1 DFQATT, CDR2 SNEGSKA (reference sequence). CDR3 nucleotide sequence: TGCAGTGCTGGGGACAGGGGGCAGGTTATAGAGACCCAGTACTTC. Encoded protein: CSAGDRGQVIETQYF.

This clonotype came up many times. V usage is TRBV6-4 and J usage is TRBJ2-2; D is unresolved. Germline V gene sequence: CDR1 MRHNA, CDR2 SNTAGT. V gave up 7 bases and J gave up 2 bases, with 11 bases separating them. The CDR3 has 14 amino acids. The CDR3 sequence: CASKKLPNTGELFF. In DNA form, the CDR3 reads TGTGCCAGCAAAAAACTACCCAACACCGGGGAGCTGTTTTTT.

The gene calls are TRBV27 and TRBJ2-1; 12 bases fit TRBD2. V was pared by 7 bases and J by 7 bases, with 11 bases of the junction left unmatched. Germline V CDR1 and CDR2: MNHEY, SMNVEV (reference sequence). The CDR3 length is 16 residues. CDR3 in amino acids: CASTQSWTSGKNEQFF. Written as DNA, the CDR3 is TGTGCCAGCACCCAATCTTGGACTAGCGGGAAGAATGAGCAGTTCTTC.

The CDR3 spells CASSRGQGAKNIQYF. The CDR3 nucleotides read TGTGCCAGCAGCCGGGGGCAGGGAGCCAAAAACATTCAGTACTTC. The gene calls are TRBV14 and TRBJ2-4, with D possibly matching TRBD1 (6 bases). Germline V lookup: CDR1 SGHDN, CDR2 FVKESK. CDR3 length: 15 amino acids. V gave up 4 bases and J gave up 0 bases, with 10 bases separating them.

This chain joins TRBV7-2 and TRBJ1-6; D not certain. This CDR3 is 18 amino acids long. Germline assignment: CDR1 SGHTA and CDR2 FQGNSA. Trimming cost V 0 bases and J 0 bases, with 12 bases left between them. CDR3 bases: TGTGCCAGCAGCTTAGCGCCGATTCAGTCCTCCTATAATTCACCCCTCCACTTT. Translation: CASSLAPIQSSYNSPLHF.

This clonotype has just a few counts. V and J are TRBV10-2 and TRBJ2-5, with 7 bases lining up with TRBD2. The CDR3 has 13 residues. The J segment lost 7 bases and the V segment lost 7 bases, leaving 9 bases of the junction unmatched. Germline V lookup: CDR1 WSHSY, CDR2 SAAADI. The CDR3 is CASNQRGVGTQYF. The CDR3 DNA reads TGCGCCAGCAACCAGCGGGGCGTCGGGACCCAGTACTTC.

This clonotype was picked up many times. This chain joins TRBV28 and TRBJ1-2; 8 nucleotides line up with TRBD1. V lost 3 bases, J lost 8 bases, and 11 bases stayed unmatched. CDR1 and CDR2 (germline): MDHEN, SYDVKM. The CDR3 contains 15 residues. CDR3 bases: TGTGCCAGCAGTTTCAGAACAGGGGGGCCTAGGGGCTACACCTTC. Residues: CASSFRTGGPRGYTF.

Remarks on this clonotype: One end of the junction varies from germline; a read error may be responsible. The chain couples TRBV20-1 to TRBJ2-3; 7 nucleotides agree with TRBD1. Germline V gives CDR1 DFQATT, CDR2 SNEGSKA (reference sequence). The CDR3 totals 15 residues. The CDR3 loop reads CSASLPTGKITYEHF. The CDR3 DNA follows: TGCAGTGCTAGTCTCCCGACAGGGAAAATAACCTACGAGCATTTT.

This clonotype was observed a few times. The chain recombines TRBV5-1 with TRBJ2-2; D is undetermined. The CDR3 consists of 13 residues. From germline, CDR1 is SGHRS and CDR2 YFSETQ. V was clipped by 4 bases and J by 7 bases, with 11 bases between them. The CDR3 DNA reads as TGCGCCAGCAGCGGCGGAGATAACGGGGAGCTGTTTTTT. Amino acids: CASSGGDNGELFF.

This clonotype was detected many times. The chain employs TRBV19 and TRBJ1-1; 11 bases are a match to TRBD1. From germline, CDR1 is LNHDA and CDR2 SQIVND (reference sequence). This CDR3 spans 13 amino acids. The junction had 3 bases not matched to a gene; V was cut back by 9 bases and J by 3 bases. The CDR3 region is CASMDRGHTEAFF. Here the CDR3 DNA reads TGTGCCAGCATGGACAGGGGGCACACTGAAGCTTTCTTT.

At least ten counts were recorded for this clonotype. CDR3 in amino acids: CASSASGPNTGELFF. CDR3 coding DNA: TGTGCCAGCAGCGCCAGCGGGCCGAACACCGGGGAGCTGTTTTTT. This chain joins TRBV21-1 and TRBJ2-2; whether TRBD2, the table's D call, matches the DNA was not checked. TRBV21-1 is annotated as a pseudogene. This CDR3 comprises 15 residues.

The table lists this clonotype with a few counts. The genes are TRBV7-2 and TRBJ1-6; D not certain. V dropped 3 bases and J dropped 11 bases, with 8 bases sitting between them. Germline lookup yields CDR1 SGHTA and CDR2 FQGNSA. The CDR3 consists of 12 residues. The CDR3 loop reads CASSFPQAPLHF. The CDR3 DNA reads TGTGCCAGCAGCTTTCCTCAGGCACCCCTCCACTTT.

On this clonotype: One end of the junction varies from germline; a read error may be responsible. The CDR3 DNA is TGTGCCAGCAGCTTAGTGGGTCAGGGGGTTGACTTC. Encoded protein: CASSLVGQGVDF. The gene calls are TRBV7-2 and TRBJ2-5; 7 bases match TRBD1. The CDR3 is made up of 12 amino acids. Germline V CDR1 and CDR2: SGHTA, FQGNSA.

The chain links TRBV5-1 to TRBJ2-3, with TRBD1 as a possible D gene (6 bases). The CDR3 has 16 residues. V gave up 2 bases and J gave up 2 bases, with 15 bases separating them. The germline V gene encodes CDR1 SGHRS and CDR2 YFSETQ. CDR3 residues: CASSFNPQGTTDTQYF. The CDR3 nucleotides read TGCGCCAGCAGCTTTAATCCCCAGGGGACCACAGATACGCAGTATTTT.

The rearrangement links TRBV19 to TRBJ2-1, with 14 bases identical to TRBD2. V shed 10 bases and J 2 bases; nucleotides not matched to a gene: 10. The CDR3 consists of 17 residues. CDR1 is LNHDA, CDR2 SQIVND, per germline (reference sequence). This CDR3 reads CATNGLAGGRPYNEQFF. The CDR3, as DNA: TGTGCCACAAACGGACTAGCGGGAGGACGGCCCTACAATGAGCAGTTCTTC.

In its sample, this clonotype was seen many times. The V call is TRBV7-2, the J call TRBJ1-2, with D tentatively TRBD1 (5 bases). Germline loops: CDR1 SGHTA, CDR2 FQGNSA. Trimming stripped 5 bases from V and 0 bases from J, with 13 bases between. This CDR3 contains 15 residues. DNA of the CDR3: TGTGCCAGCAGCCTTACAGGAGGACCTAACTATGGCTACACCTTC. It translates to CASSLTGGPNYGYTF.

Many counts were recorded for this clonotype. This chain links TRBV5-5 with TRBJ2-3; D is uncertain. With 6 bases removed from V and 4 bases from J, the gap between germline ends came to 18 bases. The CDR3 loop spans 15 amino acids. Germline V gene data show CDR1 as SGHKS and CDR2 as YYEKEE (reference sequence). The CDR3 coding sequence is TGTGCCAGCACCATAGAATTAGCACGTCCAGATACGCAGTATTTT. Protein: CASTIELARPDTQYF. The full variable domain, completed using reference TRBV5-5 and TRBJ2-3, is DAGVTQSPTHLIKTRGQQVTLRCSPISGHKSVSWYQQVLGQGPQFIFQYYEKEERGRGNFPDRFSARQFPNYSSELNVNALLLGDSALYLCASTIELARPDTQYFGPGTRLTVL.

This clonotype has at least ten counts. This chain links TRBV6-1 with TRBJ2-7, with D possibly being TRBD2 (6 bases). This CDR3 is built from 15 residues. Germline V lookup: CDR1 MNHNS, CDR2 SASEGT. Trimming removed 5 bases from V and 3 bases from J, with 17 bases in between. CDR3 in amino acids: CASSKERWRGYEQYF. The CDR3 bases are TGTGCCAGCAGTAAGGAGAGGTGGAGGGGCTACGAGCAGTACTTC.

This clonotype was counted a few times. The J gene is TRBJ2-7, the V gene TRBV2; either TRBD1 or TRBD2 may supply D (7 bases each). The CDR3 is made up of 14 amino acids. The V end lost 4 bases, the J end lost 3 bases, and 13 bases lay between the germline ends. Per the germline V gene, CDR1 is SNHLY and CDR2 is FYNNEI. The CDR3 DNA reads TGTGCCAGCAGTGTCCAGGGGGGGGGCTACGAGCAGTACTTC. As protein: CASSVQGGGYEQYF.

This clonotype turned up a few times. This chain joins TRBV4-3 and TRBJ2-1; 15 nucleotides match TRBD2. Germline CDR1 reads LGHNA; CDR2 reads YSLEER. This CDR3 has 17 residues. The trim removed 0 bases at V and 4 bases at J, leaving 1 base unmatched. Here the CDR3 DNA reads TGCGCCAGCAGCCAAGAGGGACTAGCGGGGGGATACAATGAGCAGTTCTTC. As protein: CASSQEGLAGGYNEQFF.

This clonotype has more than one count but fewer than ten. The chain uses TRBV6-5 and TRBJ2-1, with D perhaps assigned TRBD1 or TRBD2 (5 bases each). With 4 bases removed from V and 12 bases from J, the gap between germline ends came to 25 bases. The germline gives CDR1 MNHEY, CDR2 SVGAGI. The CDR3 has 16 residues. In DNA, the CDR3 is TGTGCCAGCAGTTTCGACAGAGTGGGCAAGGGGAGTTGGCAGTTCTTC. It translates to CASSFDRVGKGSWQFF.

The V call is TRBV30, the J call TRBJ2-1; D gene unclear. CDR3 length: 12 amino acids. V lost 0 bases to trimming and J lost 7 bases, with 7 bases between them. Germline lookup yields CDR1 GTSNPN and CDR2 SVGIG (reference sequence). CDR3 sequence: CAWSVSRNEQFF. Here the CDR3 DNA reads TGTGCCTGGAGTGTATCAAGAAATGAGCAGTTCTTC.

There are many counts of this clonotype. J is TRBJ1-4 and V is TRBV7-9; possibly TRBD1 for D (5 bases). CDR1 SEHNR and CDR2 FQNEAQ come from the germline V gene (reference sequence). The CDR3 length is 12 residues. V lost 6 bases, J lost 7 bases, and 9 bases lay in between. This chain's CDR3 is CASRQEGEKLFF. In nucleotides, the CDR3 is TGTGCCAGCAGACAGGAAGGTGAAAAACTGTTTTTT.

The chain links TRBV12-3 or TRBV12-4 to TRBJ1-1; D is uncertain. This CDR3 comprises 13 residues. Between the trimmed V and J ends, which lost 2 bases and 11 bases, there was a span of 15 bases. CDR3 DNA sequence: TGTGCCAGCAGTTTATGGATAAGGGTCCGTGCTTTCTTT. Protein sequence: CASSLWIRVRAFF.

The J gene is TRBJ2-5, the V gene TRBV29-1, with D perhaps given as TRBD1 or TRBD2 (6 bases each). Germline loops: CDR1 SQVTM, CDR2 ANQGSEA. Trimming pared 7 bases from V and 5 bases from J, leaving 14 bases between. This CDR3 contains 12 residues. In nucleotides, the CDR3 is TGCAGCGGGAGCTCGGGGGCGGAGACCCAGTACTTC. Amino acids: CSGSSGAETQYF.

The J gene is TRBJ2-1, the V gene TRBV3-1; 7 bases are a match to TRBD2. V lost 4 bases, J lost 8 bases, and 8 bases stayed unmatched. This CDR3 contains 14 residues. The germline V gene encodes CDR1 LGHDT and CDR2 YNNKEL (reference sequence). The CDR3 loop reads CASSPMTSSHEQFF. CDR3 nucleotide sequence: TGTGCCAGCAGCCCCATGACTAGCTCCCATGAGCAGTTCTTC.